These 16 T cell receptor beta chains were all obtained from the same sample, sequenced in a study of identical twins' blood T cells. TCRdb redid the calling of the 5' RACE reads with MiXCR, one entry per CDR3 protein. The sample carries 350,000 to 400,000 distinct CDR3 sequences, more than 25% recorded once. The sample consisted of PBMCs. These receptors all stem from a woman between 18 and 49 years old in good health.

In this sample, this clonotype turned up many times. This chain uses TRBV12-5 with TRBJ2-3; the D is unclear. The length of the CDR3 is 18 residues. Trimming took off 0 bases at V and 0 bases at J, with 16 bases between the two ends. The germline V gene has CDR1 LGHNT and CDR2 FRNRAP. The CDR3 nucleotides read TGTGCTAGTGGTTTGGTACCCGACGGGCTTACTAGCACAGATACGCAGTATTTT. This gives the protein CASGLVPDGLTSTDTQYF.

This sequence joins TRBV20-1 and TRBJ2-3; 7 nucleotides match TRBD2. This CDR3 contains 15 residues. J was trimmed by 0 bases and V by 6 bases; bases with no gene match: 9. Germline lookup yields CDR1 DFQATT and CDR2 SNEGSKA (reference sequence). CDR3 region: CSAPLWGGSTDTQYF. CDR3 in DNA: TGCAGTGCCCCTCTTTGGGGGGGGAGCACAGATACGCAGTATTTT.

This clonotype was seen many times. This chain connects TRBV29-1 to TRBJ2-5; D gene uncertain. The V end lost 3 bases, the J end lost 1 base, and 6 bases lay between the germline ends. The germline V gene has CDR1 SQVTM and CDR2 ANQGSEA. The CDR3 extends over 12 amino acids. The CDR3 region has the DNA TGCAGCGTTGAGATAAGCCAAGAGACCCAGTACTTC. Encoded protein: CSVEISQETQYF. The full variable domain, rest sourced from reference TRBV29-1 and TRBJ2-5, is SAVISQKPSRDICQRGTSLTIQCQVDSQVTMMFWYRQQPGQSLTLIATANQGSEATYESGFVIDKFPISRPNLTFSTLTVSNMSPEDSSIYLCSVEISQETQYFGPGTRLLVL.

This clonotype was found many times. The chain combines TRBV11-3 with TRBJ2-7; TRBD2 aligns across 9 bases. This CDR3 has 12 residues. Germline V gives CDR1 SGHNT, CDR2 YENEEA. J was trimmed by 6 bases and V by 5 bases; bases with no gene match: 2. The CDR3 protein is CASSLAGTEQYF. CDR3 nucleotides: TGTGCCAGCAGCCTAGCGGGGACCGAGCAGTACTTC. Full variable domain (rest looked up from reference TRBV11-3 and TRBJ2-7): EAGVVQSPRYKIIEKKQPVAFWCNPISGHNTLYWYLQNLGQGPELLIRYENEEAVDDSQLPKDRFSAERLKGVDSTLKIQPAELGDSAVYLCASSLAGTEQYFGPGTRLTVT.

Concerning this clonotype: A read error may produce the germline difference seen at one junction end. The gene calls are TRBV20-1 and TRBJ2-7; a possible D gene is TRBD2 (6 bases). This CDR3 is 14 amino acids long. CDR1 is DFQATT, CDR2 SNEGSKA, per germline (reference sequence). In DNA, the CDR3 is TGCAGTGCTAGTCAGGTGGACTACACCTACGGGCAGTACTTC. Its protein is CSASQVDYTYGQYF.

This clonotype appeared once. At one of its ends the junction is not consistent with the germline gene, which may arise from a read error. The chain's CDR3 is CSAKNSDNGQFF. Written as DNA, the CDR3 is TGCAGTGCCAAAAACAGCGACAATGGGCAGTTCTTC. The V call is TRBV20-1, the J call TRBJ2-1; D gene ambiguous. Germline V gene sequence: CDR1 DFQATT, CDR2 SNEGSKA (reference sequence). The CDR3 consists of 12 residues.

This clonotype was observed at least ten times. The chain couples TRBV27 to TRBJ2-2; possibly TRBD1 for D (5 bases). Trimming shortened V by 3 bases and J by 5 bases, and 16 bases separated the two germline ends. Germline values: CDR1 MNHEY, CDR2 SMNVEV (reference sequence). The CDR3 loop spans 16 amino acids. For the CDR3, the DNA is TGTGCCAGCAGTTTGAGGACACCCATAGGAACCGGGGAGCTGTTTTTT. It yields the protein CASSLRTPIGTGELFF.

This rearrangement joins TRBV20-1 to TRBJ1-1; D not resolved. The germline V gene encodes CDR1 DFQATT and CDR2 SNEGSKA (reference sequence). Trimming cost V 3 bases and J 1 base, with 12 bases left between them. The CDR3 runs to 14 residues. The CDR3 nucleotides are TGCAGTGCTAGGGCCCCGCATGAGAACACTGAAGCTTTCTTT. Its protein product is CSARAPHENTEAFF.

The V call is TRBV9, the J call TRBJ2-3, with D uncertain. This CDR3 has 14 amino acids. The V gene lost 3 bases and the J gene lost 4 bases, with 12 bases spanning the gap. Germline CDR1 reads SGDLS; CDR2 reads YYNGEE. The CDR3, as DNA: TGTGCCAGCAGCGGAAGGTCAGTGCCAGATACGCAGTATTTT. Its translation is CASSGRSVPDTQYF.

The V and J genes are TRBV5-1 and TRBJ2-3; tentative D call: TRBD2 (7 bases). The CDR3 length is 15 residues. Trimming cost V 1 base and J 4 bases, with 13 bases left between them. Per the germline V gene, CDR1 is SGHRS and CDR2 is YFSETQ. CDR3 residues: CASSLQRGAPDTQYF. The CDR3 DNA is TGCGCCAGCAGCTTGCAACGGGGGGCCCCAGATACGCAGTATTTT.

This clonotype occurred a few times. CDR3 sequence: CASSRASGRNEQFF. In DNA, the CDR3 is TGTGCCAGCAGCCGTGCTAGCGGGAGGAATGAGCAGTTCTTC. This chain connects TRBV3-1 to TRBJ2-1; TRBD2 matches 11 bases. Unmatched junction bases numbered 3, after V lost 4 bases and J lost 7 bases. Germline V gene lookup returns CDR1 LGHDT and CDR2 YNNKEL (reference sequence). CDR3 size: 14 residues.

This chain joins TRBV4-2 and TRBJ1-2; a possible D gene is TRBD1 (5 bases). The CDR3 has 15 residues. The ends were cut back, 4 bases at V and 6 bases at J, with 18 bases in the middle. Germline CDR1 LGHNA, CDR2 YNFKEQ. The CDR3 sequence: CASSPPARVSHGYTF. In DNA form, the CDR3 reads TGTGCCAGCAGCCCGCCGGCCAGGGTGAGCCATGGCTACACCTTC.

This clonotype has just a few counts. The chain recombines TRBV6-2 or TRBV6-3 with TRBJ2-7; no clear D. The ends were cut back, 5 bases at V and 0 bases at J, with 5 bases in the middle. The CDR3 extends over 12 amino acids. CDR1 and CDR2 from the germline V gene are MNHEY and SVGEGT. The DNA for the CDR3 is TGTGCCAGCAGTCAGAGCTCCTACGAGCAGTACTTC. It specifies CASSQSSYEQYF.

This clonotype was seen ten or more times. The chain has TRBV6-1 and TRBJ1-5; no firm D call. Germline V gene lookup returns CDR1 MNHNS and CDR2 SASEGT. Between the trimmed V and J ends, which lost 5 bases and 7 bases, there was a span of 12 bases. CDR3 length: 13 residues. The DNA for the CDR3 is TGTGCCAGCAGTAATGGGTCGAAACAGCCCCAGCATTTT. Translating gives CASSNGSKQPQHF.

Written as DNA, the CDR3 is TGTGCCAGCAGTTGGACCGCGGGAGGCAATGAGCAGTTCTTC. It codes for CASSWTAGGNEQFF. V is TRBV25-1 and J is TRBJ2-1; 8 nucleotides line up with TRBD2. Looked up from germline, CDR1 is MGHDK and CDR2 is SYGVNS. The length of the CDR3 is 14 residues. V trimming: 5 bases; J trimming: 6 bases; junction bases outside the gene matches: 6.

The chain employs TRBV19 and TRBJ1-5; D is unclear. Germline assignment: CDR1 LNHDA and CDR2 SQIVND (reference sequence). The CDR3 totals 12 residues. Between the trimmed V and J ends, which lost 7 bases and 1 base, there was a span of 5 bases. The CDR3: CASKLSNQPQHF. In DNA form, the CDR3 reads TGTGCCAGTAAATTAAGCAATCAGCCCCAGCATTTT.